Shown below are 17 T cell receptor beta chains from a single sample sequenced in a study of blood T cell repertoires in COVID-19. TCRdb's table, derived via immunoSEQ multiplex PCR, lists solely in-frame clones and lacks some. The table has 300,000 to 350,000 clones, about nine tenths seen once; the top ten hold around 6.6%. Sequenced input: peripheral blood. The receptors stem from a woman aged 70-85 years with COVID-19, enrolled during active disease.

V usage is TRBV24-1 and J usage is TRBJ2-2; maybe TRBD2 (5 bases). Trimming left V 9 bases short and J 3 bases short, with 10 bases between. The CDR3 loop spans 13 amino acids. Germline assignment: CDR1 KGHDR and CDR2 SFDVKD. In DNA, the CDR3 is TGTGCCACCGGAAGGGAGTACACCGGGGAGCTGTTTTTT. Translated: CATGREYTGELFF.

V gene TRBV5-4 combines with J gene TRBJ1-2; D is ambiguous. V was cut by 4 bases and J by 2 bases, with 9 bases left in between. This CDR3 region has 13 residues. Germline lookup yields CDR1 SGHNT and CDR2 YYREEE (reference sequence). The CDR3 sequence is CASSPDKNYGYTF. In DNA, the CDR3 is TGTGCCAGCAGCCCTGACAAGAACTATGGCTACACCTTC.

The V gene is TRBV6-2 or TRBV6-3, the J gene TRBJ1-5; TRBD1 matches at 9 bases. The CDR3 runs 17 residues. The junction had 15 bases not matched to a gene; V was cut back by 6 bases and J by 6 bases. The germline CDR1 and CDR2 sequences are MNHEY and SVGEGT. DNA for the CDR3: TGTGCCAGCAGCCCGTGGGACAGGGAACGAGGGGGTCAGCCCCAGCATTTT. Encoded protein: CASSPWDRERGGQPQHF.

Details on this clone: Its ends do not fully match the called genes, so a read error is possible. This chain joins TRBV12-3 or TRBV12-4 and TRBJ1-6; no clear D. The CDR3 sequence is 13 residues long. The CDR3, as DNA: TGTGCCAGCAGTTTCTCCGATAATTCACCCCTCCACTTT. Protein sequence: CASSFSDNSPLHF.

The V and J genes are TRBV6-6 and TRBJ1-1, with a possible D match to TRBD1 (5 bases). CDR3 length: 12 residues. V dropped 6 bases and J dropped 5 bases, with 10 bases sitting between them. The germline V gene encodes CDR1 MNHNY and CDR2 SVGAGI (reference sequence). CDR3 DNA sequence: TGTGCCAGCAGCTGGGGGGGAACTGAAGCTTTCTTT. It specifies CASSWGGTEAFF.

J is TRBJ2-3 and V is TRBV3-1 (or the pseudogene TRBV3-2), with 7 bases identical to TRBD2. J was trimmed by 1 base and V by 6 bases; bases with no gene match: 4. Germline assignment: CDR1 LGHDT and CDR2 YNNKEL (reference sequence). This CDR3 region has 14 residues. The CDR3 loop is CASRQSGGTDTQYF. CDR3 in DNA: TGTGCCAGCAGACAAAGCGGGGGCACAGATACGCAGTATTTT.

The CDR3 DNA sequence: TGCGCCAGCAGCTCTGGGACAGTTAACAACTATGGCTACACCTTC. It codes for CASSSGTVNNYGYTF. The chain is built from TRBV5-1 and TRBJ1-2; 7 positions match TRBD1. Germline CDR1 reads SGHRS; CDR2 reads YFSETQ. Trimming took 3 bases from V and 2 from J; bases not matched to a gene: 7. This CDR3 comprises 15 residues.

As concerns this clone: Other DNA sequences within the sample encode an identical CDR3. The CDR3 spells CASSPRTAYEQYF. The CDR3 DNA is TGTGCCAGCTCACCCCGGACAGCCTACGAGCAGTACTTC. The chain combines TRBV18 with TRBJ2-7, with D tentatively TRBD1 (6 bases). In germline, CDR1 is KGHSH, CDR2 LQKENI. The ends were cut back, 3 bases at V and 2 bases at J, with 8 bases in the middle. The CDR3 runs 13 residues.

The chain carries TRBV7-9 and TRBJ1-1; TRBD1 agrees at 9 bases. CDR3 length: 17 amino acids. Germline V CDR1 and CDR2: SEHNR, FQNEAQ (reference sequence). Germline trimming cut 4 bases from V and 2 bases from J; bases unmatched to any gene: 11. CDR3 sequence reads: CASSSRTGVGFNTEAFF. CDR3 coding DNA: TGTGCCAGCAGCTCCCGGACAGGGGTGGGTTTTAACACTGAAGCTTTCTTT.

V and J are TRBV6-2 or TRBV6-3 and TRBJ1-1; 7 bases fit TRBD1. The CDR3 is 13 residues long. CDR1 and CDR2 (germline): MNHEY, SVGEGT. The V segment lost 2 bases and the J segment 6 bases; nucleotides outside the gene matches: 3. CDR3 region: CASSYDRAAEAFF. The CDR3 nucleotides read TGTGCCAGCAGTTACGACAGGGCGGCTGAAGCTTTCTTT.

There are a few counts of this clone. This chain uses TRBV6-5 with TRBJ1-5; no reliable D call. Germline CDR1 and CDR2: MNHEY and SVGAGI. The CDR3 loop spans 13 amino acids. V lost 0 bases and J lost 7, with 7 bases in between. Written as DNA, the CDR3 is TGTGCCAGCAGTTACTCGTCCGGGCAGCCCCAGCATTTT. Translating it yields CASSYSSGQPQHF.

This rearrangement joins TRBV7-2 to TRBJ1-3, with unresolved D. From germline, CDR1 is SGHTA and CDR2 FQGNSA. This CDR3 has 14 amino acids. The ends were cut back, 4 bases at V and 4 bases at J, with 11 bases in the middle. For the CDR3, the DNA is TGTGCCAGCAGCTCCTTTGGGGAGGGAAACACCATATATTTT. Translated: CASSSFGEGNTIYF.

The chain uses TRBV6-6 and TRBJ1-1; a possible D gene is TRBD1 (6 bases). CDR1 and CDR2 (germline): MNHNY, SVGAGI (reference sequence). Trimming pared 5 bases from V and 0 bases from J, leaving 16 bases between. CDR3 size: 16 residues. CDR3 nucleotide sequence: TGTGCCAGCAGTCTCCGGGACACACCCTTGAACACTGAAGCTTTCTTT. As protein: CASSLRDTPLNTEAFF.

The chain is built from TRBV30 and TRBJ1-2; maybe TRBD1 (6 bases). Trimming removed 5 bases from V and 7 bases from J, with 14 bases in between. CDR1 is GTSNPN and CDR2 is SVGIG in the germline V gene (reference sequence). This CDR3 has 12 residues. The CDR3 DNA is TGTGCCTGGGAAAGGGGGTTAGGTGGCTACACCTTC. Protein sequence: CAWERGLGGYTF.

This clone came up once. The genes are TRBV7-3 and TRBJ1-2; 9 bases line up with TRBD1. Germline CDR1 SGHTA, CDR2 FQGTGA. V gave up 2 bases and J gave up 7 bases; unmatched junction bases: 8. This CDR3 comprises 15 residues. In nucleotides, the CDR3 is TGTGCCAGCAGCTTAGGGGGACAGGGTTCGTCTGGCTACACCTTC. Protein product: CASSLGGQGSSGYTF.

The CDR3 DNA reads as TGTGCCAGCCCTGCCGGGGCTGAAGCTTTCTTT. As protein: CASPAGAEAFF. This rearrangement joins TRBV6-5 to TRBJ1-1; D remains unclear. The CDR3 totals 11 residues. V gave up 8 bases and J gave up 6 bases, with 10 bases separating them. The germline gives CDR1 MNHEY, CDR2 SVGAGI.

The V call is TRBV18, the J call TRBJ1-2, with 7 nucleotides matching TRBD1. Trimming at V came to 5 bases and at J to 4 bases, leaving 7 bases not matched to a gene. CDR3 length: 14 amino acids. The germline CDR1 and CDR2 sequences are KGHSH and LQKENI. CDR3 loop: CASSDRQGSYGYTF. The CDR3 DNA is TGTGCCAGCTCAGATCGACAGGGAAGCTATGGCTACACCTTC. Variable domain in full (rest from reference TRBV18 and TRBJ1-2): NAGVMQNPRHLVRRRGQEARLRCSPMKGHSHVYWYRQLPEEGLKFMVYLQKENIIDESGMPKERFSAEFPKEGPSILRIQQVVRGDSAAYFCASSDRQGSYGYTFGSGTRLTVV.